Listed here is a single T cell receptor beta chain. The V gene lost 8 bases and the J gene lost 0 bases, with 12 bases spanning the gap. CDR1 is LNHDA, CDR2 SQIVND, per germline (reference sequence). The CDR3 totals 14 residues. The sample is drawn from a study of control samples from healthy donors and cancer patients. Generated by immunoSEQ multiplex PCR, the TCRdb table keeps only in-frame clones and is missing some. The sample has roughly 150,000 clones; about nine tenths are singletons. The chain links TRBV19 to TRBJ2-3; D is possibly TRBD2 (6 bases). The receptor was isolated from a man younger than 40 in good health. Sequenced material: blood. The CDR3 coding sequence is TGTGCCAGTTCGACTAGTATGAGCACAGATACGCAGTATTTT. As protein: CASSTSMSTDTQYF.